The clone carrying this T cell receptor beta chain was observed many times. No antigen is known for it. Here immunoSEQ multiplex PCR was the method, and the copy in TCRdb shows in-frame clones only, minus some. The repertoire holds approximately 260,000 clones, with around 86% as singletons. The donors were in the roughly 120-subject validation cohort; that cohort was separate from the approximately 670-subject first cohort. The data are from a study of cytomegalovirus exposure and HLA in healthy donors. General observations from the study: Generally TCR sequences proved uncommon, though certain public TCRs appeared in numerous donors. The listing of 150 or so TCR beta chains classed them as cytomegalovirus-associated.

Looked up from germline, CDR1 is LNHDA and CDR2 is SQIVND (reference sequence). The V and J ends lost 5 bases and 4 bases, in that order; junction bases with no gene match: 8. The CDR3 is made up of 15 amino acids. The TCR sequence derives from a woman in her twenties or thirties in good health and CMV-seropositive. Sequencing input: PBMCs. This chain uses TRBV19 with TRBJ2-7; 10 bases fit TRBD1. Here the CDR3 DNA reads TGTGCCAGTAGTGCAAGAGACAGGGGGCTATACGAGCAGTACTTC. It codes for CASSARDRGLYEQYF.